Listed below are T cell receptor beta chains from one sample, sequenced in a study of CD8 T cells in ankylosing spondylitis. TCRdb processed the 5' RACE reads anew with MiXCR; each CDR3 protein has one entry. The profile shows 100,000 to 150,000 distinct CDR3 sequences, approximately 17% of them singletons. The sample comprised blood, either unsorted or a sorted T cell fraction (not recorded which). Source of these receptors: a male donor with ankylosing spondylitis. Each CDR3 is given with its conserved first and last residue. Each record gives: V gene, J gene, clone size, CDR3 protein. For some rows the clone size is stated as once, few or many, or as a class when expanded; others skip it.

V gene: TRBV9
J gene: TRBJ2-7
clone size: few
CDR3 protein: CASSPGDSPYEQYF

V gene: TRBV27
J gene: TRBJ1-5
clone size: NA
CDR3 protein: CASDDRGPIGQPQHF

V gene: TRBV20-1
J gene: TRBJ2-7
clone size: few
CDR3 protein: CSALTSVSYEQYF

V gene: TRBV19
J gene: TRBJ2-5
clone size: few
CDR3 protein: CATQDSGLETQYF

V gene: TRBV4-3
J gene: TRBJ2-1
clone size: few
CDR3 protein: CASSQDWAGSYNEQFF

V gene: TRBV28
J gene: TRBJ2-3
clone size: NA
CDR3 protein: CASRVRGWNTDTQYF

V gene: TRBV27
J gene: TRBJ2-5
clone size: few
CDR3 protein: CASSYLEGETQYF

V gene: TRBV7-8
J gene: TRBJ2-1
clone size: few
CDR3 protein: CASSLATGTGDTYNEQFF

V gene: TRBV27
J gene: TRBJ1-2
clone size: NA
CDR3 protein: CASSGSGYGYTF

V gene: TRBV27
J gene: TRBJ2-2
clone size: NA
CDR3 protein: CASSTSTGELFF

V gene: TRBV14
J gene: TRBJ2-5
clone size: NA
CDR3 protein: CASSHPGHGETQYF

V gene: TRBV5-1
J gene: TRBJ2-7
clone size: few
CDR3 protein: CASSIDRGLGEQYF

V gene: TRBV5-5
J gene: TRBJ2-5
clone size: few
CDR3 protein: CASSPFEQIEETQYF

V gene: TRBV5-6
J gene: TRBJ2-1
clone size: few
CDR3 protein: CASSLAGGGGWNEQFF

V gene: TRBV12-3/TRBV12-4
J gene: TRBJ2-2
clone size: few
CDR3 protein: CASSLRTGWDTGELFF

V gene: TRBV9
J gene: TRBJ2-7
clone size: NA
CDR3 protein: CASSETGSTSYEQYF

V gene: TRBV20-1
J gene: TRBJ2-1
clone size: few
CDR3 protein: CSVPRGTGEDEQFF

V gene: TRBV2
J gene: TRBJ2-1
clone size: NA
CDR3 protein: CASTEWQNNEQFF

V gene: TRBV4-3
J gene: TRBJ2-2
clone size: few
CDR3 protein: CASSWGTSGSRTGELFF

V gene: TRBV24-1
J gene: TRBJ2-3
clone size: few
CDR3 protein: CATSGAVSTDTQYF

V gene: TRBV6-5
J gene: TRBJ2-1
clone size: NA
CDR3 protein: CASSYSSGNEQFF

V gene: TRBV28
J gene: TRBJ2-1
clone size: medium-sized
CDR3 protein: CASSFDGSSYNEQFF

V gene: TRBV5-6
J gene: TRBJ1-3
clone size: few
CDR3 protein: CASSLREDENTIYF

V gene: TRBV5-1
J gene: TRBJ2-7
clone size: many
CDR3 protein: CASSLNREYEQYF

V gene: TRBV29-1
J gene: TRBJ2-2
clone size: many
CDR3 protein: CSVENRGANTGELFF

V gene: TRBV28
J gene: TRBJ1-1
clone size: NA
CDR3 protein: CASSSGRYTEAFF

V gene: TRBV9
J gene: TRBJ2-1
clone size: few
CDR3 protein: CASSAQNDNEQFF

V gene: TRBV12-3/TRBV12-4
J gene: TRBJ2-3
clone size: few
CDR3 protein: CASTAGGGTDTQYF

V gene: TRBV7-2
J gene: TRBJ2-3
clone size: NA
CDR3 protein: CASSPSVTTDTQYF

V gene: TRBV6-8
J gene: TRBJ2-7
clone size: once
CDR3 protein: CASSKDGFTYEQYF

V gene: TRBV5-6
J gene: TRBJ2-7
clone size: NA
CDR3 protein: CASSATGGYEQYF

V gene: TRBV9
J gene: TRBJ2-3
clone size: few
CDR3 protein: CASSVGAGTDTQYF

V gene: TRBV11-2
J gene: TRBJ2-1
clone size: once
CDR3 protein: CASSELDGFYNEQFF

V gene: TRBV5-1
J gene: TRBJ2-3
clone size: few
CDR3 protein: CASSVTTQGVGTDTQYF

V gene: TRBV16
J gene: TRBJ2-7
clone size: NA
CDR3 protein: CASSPGRASYEQYF

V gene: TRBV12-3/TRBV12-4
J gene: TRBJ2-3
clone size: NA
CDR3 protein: CASSPGTVGLTDTQYF

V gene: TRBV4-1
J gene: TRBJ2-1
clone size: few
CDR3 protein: CASSQVRGGQFF

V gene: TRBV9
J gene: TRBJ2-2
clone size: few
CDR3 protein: CASSVAGSGELFF

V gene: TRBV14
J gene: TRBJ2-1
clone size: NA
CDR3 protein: CASSQDHPDEQFF

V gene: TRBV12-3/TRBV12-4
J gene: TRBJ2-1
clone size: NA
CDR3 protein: CASSFSGNEQFF

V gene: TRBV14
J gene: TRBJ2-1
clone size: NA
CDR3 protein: CASSQGAQGLAGYNEQFF

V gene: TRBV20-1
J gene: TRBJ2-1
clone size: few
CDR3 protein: CSARELAGGYNEQFF

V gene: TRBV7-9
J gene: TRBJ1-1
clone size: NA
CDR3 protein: CASSFGVPEAFF

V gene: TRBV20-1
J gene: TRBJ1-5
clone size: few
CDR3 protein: CSARDRTADHQPQHF